Below are 21 T cell receptor beta chains sequenced from a single sample in a study of low-dose radiotherapy and immunotherapy resistance in tumors. TRAV and TRBV primers primed cDNA for both TCRalpha and TCRbeta. TCRs were put through 20 PCR cycles of amplification with Phusion. A constant-region primer and the V-primer adapter served as the primer pair. TCRdb independently ran MiXCR on the reads; one entry per CDR3 protein. In the table there are tens of thousands of distinct CDR3 sequences, roughly a sixth of which are singletons. Time point noted: before trial treatment. The sequenced sample was PBMCs, obtained before treatment. These receptors all come from a male donor with prostate cancer.

The gene calls are TRBV7-8 and TRBJ1-2; maybe TRBD1 (6 bases). Per the germline V gene, CDR1 is SGHVS and CDR2 is FQNEAQ. Trimming removed 8 bases from V and 2 bases from J, with 24 bases in between. The CDR3 sequence is 17 residues long. The CDR3 here is CASRMEGRRQANYGYTF. CDR3 in DNA: TGTGCCAGCCGGATGGAAGGGAGGAGACAGGCGAACTATGGCTACACCTTC.

This clonotype appeared many times. The chain has TRBV5-1 and TRBJ2-3; perhaps TRBD2 as D (6 bases). CDR1 is SGHRS, CDR2 YFSETQ, per germline. The CDR3 contains 15 residues. Trimming cost V 0 bases and J 3 bases, with 11 bases left between them. The CDR3 DNA follows: TGCGCCAGCAGCTTGGAGGGTAGCGGTACAGATACGCAGTATTTT. This gives the protein CASSLEGSGTDTQYF.

The sample holds many counts of this clonotype. This sequence joins TRBV10-3 and TRBJ2-3; possible D gene TRBD2, 5 bases. The germline V gene has CDR1 ENHRY and CDR2 SYGVKD. This CDR3 comprises 15 residues. V was cut by 3 bases and J by 0 bases, with 10 bases left in between. CDR3 nucleotides: TGTGCCATCAGTGACCCAGCGGTGAGCACAGATACGCAGTATTTT. Protein sequence: CAISDPAVSTDTQYF.

The sample holds many counts of this clonotype. The V call is TRBV20-1, the J call TRBJ1-5; D unresolved. Germline V gene data show CDR1 as DFQATT and CDR2 as SNEGSKA (reference sequence). V was trimmed by 1 base and J by 5 bases, leaving 12 bases between them. This CDR3 is built from 14 residues. The CDR3 region is CSARVGGRDQPQHF. CDR3 nucleotide sequence: TGCAGTGCTAGAGTAGGCGGTAGGGATCAGCCCCAGCATTTT.

This clonotype was detected a few times. V and J are TRBV11-2 and TRBJ2-5, with D hard to call. The CDR3 is 14 residues long. Trimming stripped 5 bases from V and 4 bases from J, with 14 bases between. Germline V gene lookup returns CDR1 SGHAT and CDR2 FQNNGV. Here the CDR3 DNA reads TGTGCCAGCAGCGAATCTCCTCGGGCAGAGACCCAGTACTTC. Its translation: CASSESPRAETQYF.

This clonotype has a count of ten or more. The chain combines TRBV15 with TRBJ2-2; a weak D match, TRBD2 (7 bases). The CDR3 totals 17 residues. V lost 1 base and J 6 bases, leaving 18 bases between the germline ends. Germline V gene lookup returns CDR1 LNHNV and CDR2 YYDKDF (reference sequence). This chain's CDR3 is CATSRGGGLAVSGELFF. Written as DNA, the CDR3 is TGTGCCACCAGCAGAGGGGGGGGGCTTGCTGTTTCCGGGGAGCTGTTTTTT.

This chain uses TRBV10-3 with TRBJ2-7; D perhaps matches TRBD2 (5 bases). CDR1 and CDR2 (germline): ENHRY, SYGVKD. This CDR3 is built from 12 residues. Trimming stripped 6 bases from V and 2 bases from J, with 8 bases between. CDR3 in amino acids: CAISGGPYEQYF. In DNA, the CDR3 is TGTGCCATCAGCGGCGGGCCCTACGAGCAGTACTTC.

This clonotype was recorded at least ten times. The V and J genes are TRBV2 and TRBJ1-2; perhaps TRBD1 as D (6 bases). Germline lookup yields CDR1 SNHLY and CDR2 FYNNEI. The CDR3 runs 14 residues. Trimming removed 1 base from V and 6 bases from J, with 12 bases in between. Here the CDR3 reads CASSEEGGGNGYTF. CDR3 coding DNA: TGTGCCAGCAGTGAAGAGGGGGGAGGAAATGGCTACACCTTC.

This clonotype was seen a single time. This chain joins TRBV6-1 and TRBJ2-2; no clear D gene. Per the germline V gene, CDR1 is MNHNS and CDR2 is SASEGT. The V gene lost 6 bases and the J gene lost 5 bases, with 7 bases spanning the gap. The CDR3 totals 12 residues. The chain's CDR3 is CASRKLTGELFF. CDR3 coding DNA: TGTGCCAGCAGAAAACTAACCGGGGAGCTGTTTTTT.

This clonotype showed up just once. The limits of the CDR3 on the DNA are not certain, so only TCRdb's listed CDR3 is given. The gene calls are TRBV7-2 and TRBJ2-2; the D segment call TRBD1 is taken from the table without a DNA check. Germline loops: CDR1 SGHTA, CDR2 FQGNSA. The CDR3 length is 19 residues, termini included. CDR3 sequence: CASSPLGSGGLGAPGSCFF.

This clonotype has ten or more counts. The chain couples TRBV20-1 to TRBJ2-3, with 7 nucleotides matching TRBD1. With V trimmed by 8 bases and J by 3 bases, 8 bases remained unmatched. Per germline, CDR1 DFQATT and CDR2 SNEGSKA (reference sequence). The CDR3 is made up of 13 amino acids. CDR3 DNA sequence: TGCAGTCCCGAGGGGGCCGGTACAGATACGCAGTATTTT. This gives the protein CSPEGAGTDTQYF.

This clonotype was seen ten or more times. The chain is built from TRBV2 and TRBJ2-5; D unresolved. Germline V gene data show CDR1 as SNHLY and CDR2 as FYNNEI. This CDR3 spans 15 amino acids. The V gene lost 0 bases and the J gene lost 1 base, with 9 bases spanning the gap. DNA for the CDR3: TGTGCCAGCAGTGAAGCTTTAACGACCCAAGAGACCCAGTACTTC. Translating gives CASSEALTTQETQYF.

This clonotype was recorded at least ten times. The chain is built from TRBV7-2 and TRBJ2-1; 11 bases match TRBD2. Looked up from germline, CDR1 is SGHTA and CDR2 is FQGNSA. The CDR3 is 15 residues long. The V gene end was trimmed by 4 bases and the J gene end by 4 bases; junction bases not matched to a gene: 3. Written as DNA, the CDR3 is TGTGCCAGCAGCTCTACTAGCGGGGGATACAATGAGCAGTTCTTC. It codes for CASSSTSGGYNEQFF.

This clonotype was detected ten times or more. The rearrangement joins TRBV18 to TRBJ2-7, with D possibly called TRBD1 or TRBD2 (5 bases each). V shed 3 bases and J shed 2 bases, with 11 bases lying between them. Germline CDR1 is KGHSH and CDR2 is LQKENI. CDR3 length: 14 residues. The CDR3 here is CASSPRSGPYEQYF. CDR3 coding DNA: TGTGCCAGCTCACCCAGATCGGGACCCTACGAGCAGTACTTC.

A few counts support this clonotype. The rearrangement joins TRBV28 to TRBJ1-4; D uncertain. This CDR3 has 14 amino acids. Trimming cost V 0 bases and J 2 bases, with 4 bases left between them. Germline V gives CDR1 MDHEN, CDR2 SYDVKM. CDR3 amino acids: CASSLWTTNEKLFF. The CDR3 DNA reads as TGTGCCAGCAGTTTATGGACGACTAATGAAAAACTGTTTTTT.

This clonotype occurred many times. The chain joins TRBV3-1 to TRBJ1-6, with a weak D call TRBD1 (6 bases). Germline V gene lookup returns CDR1 LGHDT and CDR2 YNNKEL (reference sequence). This CDR3 is 17 amino acids long. Trimming left V 0 bases short and J 6 bases short, with 15 bases between. The CDR3 DNA is TGTGCCAGCAGCCAAGATAGCAGGGGCTATAGTAATTCACCCCTCCACTTT. Protein: CASSQDSRGYSNSPLHF.

Many counts were recorded for this clonotype. The J gene is TRBJ2-2, the V gene TRBV7-9, with D perhaps assigned TRBD1 or TRBD2 (6 bases each). Germline V gene lookup returns CDR1 SEHNR and CDR2 FQNEAQ (reference sequence). Trimming removed 4 bases from V and 5 bases from J, with 20 bases in between. CDR3 length equals 17 residues. The CDR3, as DNA: TGTGCCAGCAGCTCACCCCCCGAGGGGGGTGGGACCGGGGAGCTGTTTTTT. Translating gives CASSSPPEGGGTGELFF.

This clonotype was recorded at least ten times. The chain recombines TRBV5-4 with TRBJ2-5; D not certain. Trimming pared 2 bases from V and 4 bases from J, leaving 12 bases between. CDR3 size: 14 residues. Germline V gene data show CDR1 as SGHNT and CDR2 as YYREEE (reference sequence). The chain's CDR3 is CASSFGSNLETQYF. In DNA form, the CDR3 reads TGTGCCAGCAGCTTTGGTAGCAACTTAGAGACCCAGTACTTC.

The V and J genes are TRBV6-2 or TRBV6-3 and TRBJ2-5; 8 nucleotides align to TRBD1. This CDR3 spans 15 amino acids. Per the germline V gene, CDR1 is MNHEY and CDR2 is SVGEGT. The V gene end was trimmed by 0 bases and the J gene end by 1 base; junction bases not matched to a gene: 1. CDR3 nucleotide sequence: TGTGCCAGCAGTTACTCGACAGGGGCCCAAGAGACCCAGTACTTC. It encodes CASSYSTGAQETQYF.

This clonotype appeared many times. An end of the junction does not agree with germline; a read error may underlie this. Written as DNA, the CDR3 is TGTGCCAGCAGCTTGGACGTCAGAAGAATAAATGAAAAACTGTTTTTT. Its translation: CASSLDVRRINEKLFF. The chain carries TRBV5-3 and TRBJ1-4; no definite D call. TRBV5-3 is labeled an ORF, and its function is uncertain. The CDR3 sequence is 16 residues long.

In its sample, this clonotype was seen once. This rearrangement joins TRBV20-1 to TRBJ2-5; D ambiguous. Germline V gene data show CDR1 as DFQATT and CDR2 as SNEGSKA (reference sequence). This CDR3 has 13 amino acids. Between the trimmed V and J ends, which lost 0 bases and 0 bases, there was a span of 5 bases. CDR3 sequence reads: CSAREAHQETQYF. The CDR3 nucleotides are TGCAGTGCTAGAGAGGCCCACCAAGAGACCCAGTACTTC.